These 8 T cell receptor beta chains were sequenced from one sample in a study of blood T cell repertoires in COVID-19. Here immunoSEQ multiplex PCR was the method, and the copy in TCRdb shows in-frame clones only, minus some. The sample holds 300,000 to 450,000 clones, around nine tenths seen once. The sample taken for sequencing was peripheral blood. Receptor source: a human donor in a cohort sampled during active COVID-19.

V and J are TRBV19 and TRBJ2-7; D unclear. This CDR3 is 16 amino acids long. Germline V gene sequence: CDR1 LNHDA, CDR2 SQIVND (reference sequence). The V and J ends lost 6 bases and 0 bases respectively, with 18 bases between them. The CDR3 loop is CASSTKAGWSSYEQYF. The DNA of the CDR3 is TGTGCCAGTAGCACCAAGGCCGGTTGGAGCTCCTACGAGCAGTACTTC.

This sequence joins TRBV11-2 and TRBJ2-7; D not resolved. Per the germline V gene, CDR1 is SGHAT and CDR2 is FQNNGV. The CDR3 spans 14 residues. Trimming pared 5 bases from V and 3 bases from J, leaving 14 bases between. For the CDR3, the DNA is TGTGCCAGCAGCCCCATATATCAGGACTACGAGCAGTACTTC. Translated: CASSPIYQDYEQYF.

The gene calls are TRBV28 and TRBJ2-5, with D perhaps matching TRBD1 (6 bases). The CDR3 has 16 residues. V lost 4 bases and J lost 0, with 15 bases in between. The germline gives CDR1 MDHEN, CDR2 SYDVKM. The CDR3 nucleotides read TGTGCCAGCAGTTCCCCTTCAGGGGCCTACCAAGAGACCCAGTACTTC. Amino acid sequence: CASSSPSGAYQETQYF.

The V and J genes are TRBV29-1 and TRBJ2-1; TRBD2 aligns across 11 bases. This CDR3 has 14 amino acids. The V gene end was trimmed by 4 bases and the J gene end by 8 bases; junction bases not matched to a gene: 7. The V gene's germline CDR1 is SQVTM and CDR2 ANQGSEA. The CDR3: CSVGTSGQRDEQFF. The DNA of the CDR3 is TGCAGCGTTGGGACTAGCGGGCAGAGGGATGAGCAGTTCTTC.

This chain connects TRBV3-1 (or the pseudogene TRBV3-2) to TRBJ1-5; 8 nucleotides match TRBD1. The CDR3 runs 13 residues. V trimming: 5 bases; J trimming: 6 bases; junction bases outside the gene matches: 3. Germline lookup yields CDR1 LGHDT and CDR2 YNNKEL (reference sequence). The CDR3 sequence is CASSGTGFQPQHF. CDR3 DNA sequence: TGTGCCAGCAGCGGGACAGGTTTTCAGCCCCAGCATTTT.

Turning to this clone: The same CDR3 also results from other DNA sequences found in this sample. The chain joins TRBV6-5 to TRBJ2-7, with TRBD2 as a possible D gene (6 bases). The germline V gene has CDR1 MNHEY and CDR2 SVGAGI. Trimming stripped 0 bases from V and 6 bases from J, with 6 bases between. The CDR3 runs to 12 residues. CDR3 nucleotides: TGTGCCAGCAGTTACTCCGGGGGCGAGCAGTACTTC. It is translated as CASSYSGGEQYF.

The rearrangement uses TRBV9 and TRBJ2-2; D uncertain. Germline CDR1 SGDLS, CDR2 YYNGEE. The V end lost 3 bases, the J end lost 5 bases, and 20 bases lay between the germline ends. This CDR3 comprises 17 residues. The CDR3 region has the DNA TGTGCCAGCAGCGGACCCTCTAAGCGAAGCTGGACCGGGGAGCTGTTTTTT. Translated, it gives CASSGPSKRSWTGELFF.

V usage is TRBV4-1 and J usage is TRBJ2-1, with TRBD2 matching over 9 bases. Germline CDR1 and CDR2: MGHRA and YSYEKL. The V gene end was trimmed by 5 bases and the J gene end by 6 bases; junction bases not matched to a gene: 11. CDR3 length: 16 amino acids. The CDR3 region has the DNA TGCGCCAGCAGCACCCCGGCGGGGGGGCGCCCCAATGAGCAGTTCTTC. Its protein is CASSTPAGGRPNEQFF.